This is a list of T cell receptor beta chains from one sample in a study of beta chain features in type 1 diabetes. The table came from immunoSEQ multiplex PCR; TCRdb's copy has only in-frame clones and leaves some out. In the table there are hundreds of thousands of clones, 9.5% to 12% of which are singletons. The sequenced sample consisted of naive CD4+ T cells from blood. The receptors derive from a woman between 18 and 29 years old in good health. Both conserved end residues are part of each CDR3. D genes are given only for firm matches. Clone size appears in some rows only: once, few, many, or a class for an expanded clone.

CDR3	DNA	V	J	size	D
CASRSQSGFNEQFF	TGTGCCAGCAGATCCCAGTCGGGTTTCAATGAGCAGTTCTTC	TRBV11-3	TRBJ2-1	.	.
CASSPSRPSGANVLTF	TGTGCCAGCAGCCCCTCGAGGCCCTCTGGGGCCAACGTCCTGACTTTC	TRBV7-3	TRBJ2-6	.	.
CATSRLLAGEYEQYF	TGTGCCACCAGCAGACTCCTAGCGGGAGAATACGAGCAGTACTTC	TRBV15	TRBJ2-7	.	TRBD2
CASMDPGRMSAEQYF	TGTGCCAGCATGGACCCGGGACGGATGAGTGCCGAGCAGTACTTC	TRBV6-5	TRBJ2-7	.	.
CASSRDSTYNEQFF	TGTGCCAGCAGCCGGGACAGTACCTACAATGAGCAGTTCTTC	TRBV11-2	TRBJ2-1	.	TRBD1
CASSQGAGGPYNEQFF	TGCGCCAGCAGCCAAGGCGCGGGAGGGCCTTACAATGAGCAGTTCTTC	TRBV4-1	TRBJ2-1	few	TRBD2
CASSSPADEQYF	TGTGCCAGCAGCTCCCCAGCTGACGAGCAGTACTTC	TRBV7-9	TRBJ2-7	.	.
CASSPTPETQYF	TGTGCCAGCTCGCCCACCCCAGAGACCCAGTACTTC	TRBV18	TRBJ2-5	few	.
CASSSGLAGAGETQYF	TGTGCCAGCAGCTCGGGACTAGCGGGGGCCGGGGAGACCCAGTACTTC	TRBV5-6	TRBJ2-5	few	TRBD2
CASGLVVAGSSYNEQFF	TGTGCTAGTGGTTTGGTGGTGGCGGGTAGCTCCTACAATGAGCAGTTCTTC	TRBV12-5	TRBJ2-1	few	.
CASSLAQHNYGYTF	TGTGCCAGCAGTTTAGCCCAGCATAACTATGGCTACACCTTC	TRBV28	TRBJ1-2	few	.
CASSQDRVGKGPDTQYF	TGTGCCAGCAGCCAAGATCGAGTCGGCAAAGGCCCAGATACGCAGTATTTT	TRBV14	TRBJ2-3	many	.
CAIRDFQETQYF	TGTGCCATCCGGGACTTCCAAGAGACCCAGTACTTC	TRBV10-3	TRBJ2-5	.	.
CASRVAGSNQPQHF	TGCGCCAGCAGGGTGGCGGGGAGCAATCAGCCCCAGCATTTT	TRBV4-1	TRBJ1-5	few	.
CASSESTGTAYGYTF	TGCGCCAGCAGCGAGTCGACCGGGACAGCCTATGGCTACACCTTC	TRBV4-1	TRBJ1-2	few	TRBD1
CSVGPPRGQIQYF	TGCAGCGTTGGCCCTCCCCGAGGACAGATCCAGTACTTC	TRBV29-1	TRBJ2-5	few	.
CASSLFYEQYF	TGTGCCAGCAGTCTATTCTACGAGCAGTACTTC	TRBV7-2	TRBJ2-7	.	.
CASRGNEQFF	TGTGCCAGCCGGGGGAATGAGCAGTTCTTC	TRBV2	TRBJ2-1	few	.
CASSLFEGQENTGELFF	TGTGCCAGCAGCTTATTCGAGGGACAGGAGAACACCGGGGAGCTGTTTTTT	TRBV7-3	TRBJ2-2	.	TRBD1
CASSAGTAGDQPQHF	TGTGCCAGCAGCGCCGGGACGGCTGGCGATCAGCCCCAGCATTTT	TRBV2	TRBJ1-5	.	.
CASSQAWGNTEAFF	TGCGCCAGCAGCCAAGCATGGGGAAACACTGAAGCTTTCTTT	TRBV4-1	TRBJ1-1	.	.
CATSTGSEKLFF	TGTGCCACCTCGACAGGGAGTGAAAAACTGTTTTTT	TRBV6-6	TRBJ1-4	few	TRBD1
CASSAATSGYSYEQYF	TGTGCCAGCAGCGCCGCGACGAGCGGGTACTCCTACGAGCAGTACTTC	TRBV14	TRBJ2-7	.	.
CASSLILGESTDTQYF	TGTGCCAGCAGTTTAATACTGGGGGAAAGCACAGATACGCAGTATTTT	TRBV28	TRBJ2-3	few	.
CAWSQTYEQYF	TGTGCCTGGAGCCAAACCTACGAGCAGTACTTC	TRBV30	TRBJ2-7	few	.
CAWTPEETQYF	TGTGCCTGGACTCCGGAGGAGACCCAGTACTTC	TRBV30	TRBJ2-5	.	.
CASRPTNQPQHF	TGTGCCAGCAGACCCACCAATCAGCCCCAGCATTTT	TRBV28	TRBJ1-5	few	.
CASSLELAGGPKTQYF	TGTGCCAGCAGCTTAGAGCTAGCGGGGGGGCCGAAGACCCAGTACTTC	TRBV7-2	TRBJ2-5	.	TRBD2
CASSLRAAAYNEQFF	TGTGCCAGCAGCTTAAGGGCAGCGGCCTACAATGAGCAGTTCTTC	TRBV7-9	TRBJ2-1	.	.
CASSSNRDTEAFF	TGTGCCAGCAGCTCTAACCGGGACACTGAAGCTTTCTTT	TRBV7-9	TRBJ1-1	few	.
CAISANRGETQYF	TGTGCCATCAGTGCCAACAGGGGAGAGACCCAGTACTTC	TRBV10-3	TRBJ2-5	few	TRBD1
CATSAGGRTDTQYF	TGTGCCACCAGCGCGGGGGGAAGAACAGATACGCAGTATTTT	TRBV15	TRBJ2-3	.	TRBD2
CSVGRDSNQPQHF	TGCAGCGTTGGCCGGGACAGCAATCAGCCCCAGCATTTT	TRBV29-1	TRBJ1-5	.	.
CATKAQLGTDTQYF	TGTGCCACGAAGGCCCAGCTTGGGACAGATACGCAGTATTTT	TRBV19	TRBJ2-3	few	.
CASSGVTEAFF	TGTGCCAGCAGCGGCGTCACTGAAGCTTTCTTT	TRBV7-9	TRBJ1-1	.	.
CASSRVGYGYTF	TGCGCCAGCAGCCGAGTGGGCTATGGCTACACCTTC	TRBV4-1	TRBJ1-2	few	.
CATSVRGAHTGELFF	TGTGCCACCAGCGTAAGGGGGGCTCACACCGGGGAGCTGTTTTTT	TRBV15	TRBJ2-2	.	.
CASSLGGRETYGYTF	TGTGCCAGCAGCTTAGGTGGCAGGGAGACCTATGGCTACACCTTC	TRBV13	TRBJ1-2	few	.
CSARTIQGSGEAFF	TGCAGCGCCAGGACTATACAGGGATCCGGCGAAGCTTTCTTT	TRBV29-1	TRBJ1-1	few	.
CASSIQLENKVNLF	TGTGCCAGTAGTATTCAGCTGGAAAACAAAGTAAACCTTTTT	TRBV19	TRBJ1-1	.	.
CSVGGPEALGEQFF	TGCAGCGTGGGGGGGCCAGAAGCTTTAGGTGAGCAGTTCTTC	TRBV29-1	TRBJ2-1	.	.
CASSLAGTGGKPLHF	TGTGCCAGCAGCTTAGCCGGGACAGGGGGCAAGCCCCTCCACTTT	TRBV7-8	TRBJ1-6	.	TRBD1
CASSTRGTMVEQFF	TGTGCCAGCAGTACACGGGGGACAATGGTTGAGCAGTTCTTC	TRBV7-3	TRBJ2-1	.	.
CASTGTGTEAFF	TGTGCCAGCACGGGTACGGGGACTGAAGCTTTCTTT	TRBV2	TRBJ1-1	few	.
CASSFDTGRTGINEQFF	TGTGCCAGCAGCTTTGATACGGGCCGGACAGGTATCAATGAGCAGTTCTTC	TRBV7-2	TRBJ2-1	few	TRBD1
CASSLVGDQPQHF	TGCGCCAGCAGCTTGGTTGGGGATCAGCCCCAGCATTTT	TRBV5-1	TRBJ1-5	.	.
CASASEVDQPQHF	TGTGCCAGCGCAAGCGAGGTAGATCAGCCCCAGCATTTT	TRBV6-4	TRBJ1-5	.	.
CASGRDSYNEQFF	TGTGCCAGCGGTAGGGACAGTTACAATGAGCAGTTCTTC	TRBV5-4	TRBJ2-1	few	TRBD1
CASSDKSDHQPQHF	TGTGCCAGCAGTGACAAGAGTGACCATCAGCCCCAGCATTTT	TRBV2	TRBJ1-5	few	.
CSAAGGLARDSILF	TGCAGCGCCGCGGGTGGACTAGCGCGGGACAGCATCCTCTTC	TRBV29-1	TRBJ2-1	.	TRBD2
CASRHTTEGRTSGNTIYF	TGTGCCAGCAGGCACACCACGGAGGGACGGACCTCTGGAAACACCATATATTTT	TRBV7-2	TRBJ1-3	.	.
CAISVVGSGRSTYNEQFF	TGTGCCATCAGTGTCGTGGGTAGCGGGAGGTCGACCTACAATGAGCAGTTCTTC	TRBV10-3	TRBJ2-1	.	TRBD2
CASSLASTSDETQYF	TGCGCCAGCAGCTTGGCCAGTACATCCGACGAGACCCAGTACTTC	TRBV5-1	TRBJ2-5	.	.
CASSPGQVAYNEQFF	TGTGCCAGCAGCCCGGGACAGGTGGCCTACAATGAGCAGTTCTTC	TRBV27	TRBJ2-1	few	TRBD1
CASSLVASGLQETQYF	TGTGCCAGCAGCTTAGTGGCTAGCGGCCTCCAAGAGACCCAGTACTTC	TRBV7-2	TRBJ2-5	many	TRBD2